The T cell receptor beta chain described here comes from a study of technical replicates of blood from several donors. The repertoire was sequenced with immunoSEQ multiplex PCR; TCRdb's copy has only in-frame clones and lacks some. The repertoire holds nearly 80,000 clones, with 93% as singletons. Material for sequencing was T cells isolated from PBMCs. This sequence originates from a human donor in good health.

The CDR3 DNA is TGTGCCAGCGGGTCGGGTGGGGCCAACGTCCTGACTTTC. Amino acid sequence: CASGSGGANVLTF. The chain links TRBV27 to TRBJ2-6; D gene ambiguous. The germline V and J ends were trimmed by 8 bases and 3 bases, with 8 bases remaining between them. Germline V gene lookup returns CDR1 MNHEY and CDR2 SMNVEV (reference sequence). CDR3 size: 13 residues.